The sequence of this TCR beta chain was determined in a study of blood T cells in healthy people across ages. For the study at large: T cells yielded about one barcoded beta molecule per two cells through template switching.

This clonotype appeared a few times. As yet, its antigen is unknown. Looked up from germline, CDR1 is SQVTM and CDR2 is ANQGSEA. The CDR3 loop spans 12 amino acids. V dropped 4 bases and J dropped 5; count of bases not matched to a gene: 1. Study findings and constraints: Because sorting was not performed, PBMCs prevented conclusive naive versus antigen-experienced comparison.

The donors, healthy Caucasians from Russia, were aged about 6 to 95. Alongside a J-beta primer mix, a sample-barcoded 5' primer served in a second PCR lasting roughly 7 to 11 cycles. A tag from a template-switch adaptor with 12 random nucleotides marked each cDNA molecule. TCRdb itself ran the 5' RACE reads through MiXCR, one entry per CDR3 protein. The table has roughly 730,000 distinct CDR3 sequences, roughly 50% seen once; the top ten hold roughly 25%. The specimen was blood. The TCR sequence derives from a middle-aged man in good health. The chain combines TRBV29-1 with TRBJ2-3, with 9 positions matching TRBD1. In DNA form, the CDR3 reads TGCAGCGTTGGACAGGGGGGAGATACGCAGTATTTT. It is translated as CSVGQGGDTQYF.